Below are 26 T cell receptor beta chains sequenced from a single sample in a study of cytomegalovirus exposure and HLA in healthy donors. Both 60 Vbeta primers and 13 Jbeta primers went into the PCR. This table comes from immunoSEQ multiplex PCR, and its TCRdb copy is limited to in-frame clones, with some not included. Counted here are 150,000 to 250,000 clones, 65% to 90% occurring once; the ten biggest clones make up approximately 2.1%. The sample comprised PBMCs. The receptors were gathered from a woman aged 50 to 65 in good health and CMV-seronegative.

The chain joins TRBV5-6 to TRBJ1-2, with 9 bases aligning to TRBD1. CDR3 size: 17 residues. Germline V gene sequence: CDR1 SGHDT, CDR2 YYEEEE. Trimming removed 4 bases from V and 5 bases from J; junction bases left unmatched: 15. CDR3 sequence: CASSLSGTGNSGYGYTF. CDR3 sequence (DNA): TGTGCCAGCAGCCTGTCCGGGACAGGGAATTCTGGGTATGGCTACACCTTC.

The V gene is TRBV7-9, the J gene TRBJ1-4; D gene unclear. The CDR3 loop spans 14 amino acids. V gave up 6 bases and J gave up 6 bases, with 14 bases separating them. Germline V CDR1 and CDR2: SEHNR, FQNEAQ (reference sequence). CDR3 residues: CASRPPRRDEKLFF. CDR3 bases: TGTGCCAGCAGACCCCCCAGACGGGATGAAAAACTGTTTTTT. Supplemented by reference TRBV7-9 and TRBJ1-4, the full variable domain reads DTGVSQNPRHKITKRGQNVTFRCDPISEHNRLYWYRQTLGQGPEFLTYFQNEAQLEKSRLLSDRFSAERPKGSFSTLEIQRTEQGDSAMYLCASRPPRRDEKLFFGSGTQLSVL.

The chain carries TRBV27 and TRBJ1-2, with TRBD1 identical over 9 bases. The CDR3 is 16 amino acids. The V and J ends lost 0 bases and 8 bases, in that order; junction bases with no gene match: 10. Looked up from germline, CDR1 is MNHEY and CDR2 is SMNVEV (reference sequence). CDR3 amino acids: CASSLSGLQGALGYTF. The CDR3 nucleotides read TGTGCCAGCAGTTTATCGGGCCTACAGGGGGCGCTCGGCTACACCTTC.

This clone was counted once. The chain recombines TRBV7-6 with TRBJ2-1; 8 bases align to TRBD2. Germline V gene lookup returns CDR1 SGHVS and CDR2 FNYEAQ. The CDR3 contains 15 residues. V lost 3 bases and J lost 8; bases outside the gene matches: 9. CDR3 residues: CASSFLTSGADEQFF. Written as DNA, the CDR3 is TGTGCCAGCAGCTTTCTTACTAGCGGTGCGGATGAGCAGTTCTTC.

This chain joins TRBV28 and TRBJ2-5, with 7 bases identical to TRBD1. The J call may be faulty, since TRBJ2-7 better matches the DNA end. Per germline, CDR1 MDHEN and CDR2 SYDVKM. The CDR3 runs 14 residues. CDR3 sequence (DNA): TGTGCCAGCACCGACAGGGTACCACCCTACGAGCAGTACTTC. Translated: CASTDRVPPYEQYF.

The CDR3 coding sequence is TGTGCCAGTAGTATTATGGGCAGGGGGAAGGCTTTCTTT. Protein sequence: CASSIMGRGKAFF. The V call is TRBV19, the J call TRBJ1-1; TRBD1 matches at 7 bases. J gave up 11 bases and V 3 bases, and 9 bases lay outside the gene matches. Germline CDR1 and CDR2: LNHDA and SQIVND (reference sequence). This CDR3 spans 13 amino acids. The variable domain in full, completed from reference TRBV19 and TRBJ1-1, reads DGGITQSPKYLFRKEGQNVTLSCEQNLNHDAMYWYRQDPGQGLRLIYYSQIVNDFQKGDIAEGYSVSREKKESFPLTVTSAQKNPTAFYLCASSIMGRGKAFFGQGTRLTVV.

This chain links TRBV7-2 with TRBJ2-5, with D possibly being TRBD2 (6 bases). The better agreement between TRBJ2-7 and the DNA end casts doubt on the J call. The germline gives CDR1 SGHTA, CDR2 FQGNSA. The CDR3 extends over 15 amino acids. DNA for the CDR3: TGTGCCAGCAGCTTAGGGGGGACTTTTATTTACGAGCAGTACTTC. Translation: CASSLGGTFIYEQYF.

The chain employs TRBV29-1 and TRBJ2-3, with 7 bases aligning to TRBD2. V shed 4 bases, J shed 2 bases, and the junction held 12 bases outside the gene matches. Germline CDR1 and CDR2: SQVTM and ANQGSEA. CDR3 length equals 16 residues. The CDR3 is CSVGQSGTLLTDTQYF. CDR3 nucleotides: TGCAGCGTTGGGCAGAGCGGGACTCTTCTCACAGATACGCAGTATTTT.

J is TRBJ1-5 and V is TRBV27, with D tentatively TRBD1 (6 bases). This CDR3 spans 17 amino acids. Germline values: CDR1 MNHEY, CDR2 SMNVEV (reference sequence). V lost 1 base and J 0 bases, leaving 13 bases between the germline ends. This CDR3 is CASSLFRPGDSNQPQHF. Written as DNA, the CDR3 is TGTGCCAGCAGTTTATTTCGCCCAGGGGATAGCAATCAGCCCCAGCATTTT.

The chain recombines TRBV5-5 with TRBJ1-3; perhaps TRBD1 as D (6 bases). Trimming pared 0 bases from V and 4 bases from J, leaving 14 bases between. This CDR3 region has 16 residues. Germline CDR1 reads SGHKS; CDR2 reads YYEKEE (reference sequence). This CDR3 reads CASSLVLGARGNTIYF. CDR3 DNA sequence: TGTGCCAGCAGCTTGGTTCTGGGGGCGCGAGGAAACACCATATATTTT.

The chain couples TRBV5-6 to TRBJ1-5, with TRBD1 matching over 7 bases. Germline assignment: CDR1 SGHDT and CDR2 YYEEEE. CDR3 length equals 14 residues. With 1 base clipped from V and 4 bases from J, the junction kept 2 bases outside the gene matches. This CDR3 is CASSLRGQNQPQHF. CDR3 nucleotides: TGTGCCAGCAGCTTGAGGGGGCAGAATCAGCCCCAGCATTTT.

This chain connects TRBV11-2 to TRBJ1-3; 7 bases are shared with TRBD1. The V gene end was trimmed by 3 bases and the J gene end by 0 bases; junction bases not matched to a gene: 11. CDR1 and CDR2 from the germline V gene are SGHAT and FQNNGV. CDR3 length: 18 residues. The CDR3 loop reads CASSFSGTVSPSGNTIYF. The DNA of the CDR3 is TGTGCCAGCAGCTTCTCCGGGACAGTCTCCCCCTCTGGAAACACCATATATTTT. The variable domain in full, completed from reference TRBV11-2 and TRBJ1-3, reads EAGVAQSPRYKIIEKRQSVAFWCNPISGHATLYWYQQILGQGPKLLIQFQNNGVVDDSQLPKDRFSAERLKGVDSTLKIQPAKLEDSAVYLCASSFSGTVSPSGNTIYFGEGSWLTVV.

The chain is built from TRBV10-1 and TRBJ2-3; 15 bases line up with TRBD2. CDR3 length: 19 residues. CDR1 and CDR2 (germline): WNHNN, SYGVQD (reference sequence). V lost 0 bases to trimming and J lost 4 bases; unmatched junction nucleotides: 8. This CDR3 is CASSESGLAGGSPPDTQYF. The CDR3 DNA is TGCGCCAGCAGTGAGTCGGGACTAGCGGGAGGCAGCCCCCCAGATACGCAGTATTTT.

V gene TRBV27 combines with J gene TRBJ2-1; D is perhaps TRBD2 (6 bases). V was pared by 6 bases and J by 3 bases, with 15 bases between. This CDR3 has 15 amino acids. Germline CDR1 MNHEY, CDR2 SMNVEV (reference sequence). The DNA for the CDR3 is TGTGCCAGCAGGGGGGGACGGCTGGACTACAATGAGCAGTTCTTC. Protein sequence: CASRGGRLDYNEQFF.

This chain uses TRBV7-2 with TRBJ1-3; TRBD1 is a possible D gene (6 bases). Trimming left V 4 bases short and J 2 bases short, with 15 bases between. Germline V gene data show CDR1 as SGHTA and CDR2 as FQGNSA. This CDR3 is built from 16 residues. The CDR3 nucleotides are TGTGCCAGCAGCTCACAGGGCAAATTGACTGGAAACACCATATATTTT. This codes for CASSSQGKLTGNTIYF.

The rearrangement uses TRBV10-3 and TRBJ2-1; 7 bases map to TRBD2. Trimming removed 1 base from V and 5 bases from J; junction bases left unmatched: 5. The CDR3 extends over 15 amino acids. The germline CDR1 and CDR2 sequences are ENHRY and SYGVKD. The DNA for the CDR3 is TGTGCCATCAGTGAGTTTACTAGCGCGAACAATGAGCAGTTCTTC. It is translated as CAISEFTSANNEQFF.

The chain combines TRBV6-4 with TRBJ2-5; 7 nucleotides align to TRBD1. Per germline, CDR1 MRHNA and CDR2 SNTAGT. CDR3 length: 14 amino acids. V lost 8 bases, J lost 5 bases, and 11 bases stayed unmatched. The CDR3 region is CASLRGRYGETQYF. In nucleotides, the CDR3 is TGTGCCAGCCTTAGGGGGCGCTACGGGGAGACCCAGTACTTC.

The V call is TRBV9, the J call TRBJ1-6; D is possibly TRBD1 (5 bases). The CDR3 spans 14 residues. V gave up 3 bases and J gave up 9 bases, with 13 bases separating them. Germline V gene data show CDR1 as SGDLS and CDR2 as YYNGEE. The CDR3 sequence is CASSASGGGSPLHF. DNA of the CDR3: TGTGCCAGCAGCGCCTCGGGGGGAGGTTCACCCCTCCACTTT.

This clone was observed a few times. V gene TRBV6-5 combines with J gene TRBJ1-6, with D possibly matching TRBD1 (5 bases). This CDR3 region has 14 residues. Trimming pared 6 bases from V and 9 bases from J, leaving 15 bases between. Per germline, CDR1 MNHEY and CDR2 SVGAGI. CDR3 residues: CASREGHRISPLHF. For the CDR3, the DNA is TGTGCCAGCAGGGAAGGACATAGAATTTCACCCCTCCACTTT.

J is TRBJ1-1 and V is TRBV6-6; D might be TRBD1 (6 bases). Trimming cost V 7 bases and J 7 bases, with 22 bases left between them. Germline V gene sequence: CDR1 MNHNY, CDR2 SVGAGI (reference sequence). The CDR3 sequence is 15 residues long. CDR3 DNA: TGTGCCAGCACTGTACGGGGACACGGCCTAGGTGAAGCTTTCTTT. This sequence encodes CASTVRGHGLGEAFF.

This sequence joins TRBV30 and TRBJ1-1; D is uncertain. V lost 4 bases and J lost 5, with 11 bases in between. The CDR3 covers 12 residues. CDR1 and CDR2 (germline): GTSNPN, SVGIG (reference sequence). The CDR3 sequence is CAWTLTGTEAFF. CDR3 DNA sequence: TGTGCCTGGACCCTGACGGGGACTGAAGCTTTCTTT.

CDR3 loop: CASSPGTGEFEQYF. The CDR3 DNA follows: TGCGCCAGCAGCCCGGGGACAGGGGAGTTCGAGCAGTACTTC. The chain links TRBV4-3 to TRBJ2-7; 10 bases are shared with TRBD1. Looked up from germline, CDR1 is LGHNA and CDR2 is YSLEER. The V gene end was trimmed by 4 bases and the J gene end by 6 bases; junction bases not matched to a gene: 6. The CDR3 length is 14 residues.

V and J are TRBV15 and TRBJ2-1, with 8 nucleotides matching TRBD1. This CDR3 has 16 residues. V dropped 1 base and J dropped 4; count of bases not matched to a gene: 6. From germline, CDR1 is LNHNV and CDR2 YYDKDF (reference sequence). Here the CDR3 reads CATSRAQGAKYNEQFF. CDR3 coding DNA: TGTGCCACCAGCAGAGCCCAGGGGGCGAAGTACAATGAGCAGTTCTTC.

The V and J genes are TRBV4-1 and TRBJ2-1, with a tentative D call TRBD2 (6 bases). V lost 0 bases and J 0 bases, leaving 12 bases between the germline ends. Germline V lookup: CDR1 MGHRA, CDR2 YSYEKL. The CDR3 length is 17 residues. CDR3 amino acids: CASSQDLGGISYNEQFF. The CDR3 DNA reads TGCGCCAGCAGCCAAGATCTGGGCGGGATCTCCTACAATGAGCAGTTCTTC.

V is TRBV4-1 and J is TRBJ2-3, with a tentative D call TRBD2 (6 bases). The CDR3 contains 17 residues. Germline V gene sequence: CDR1 MGHRA, CDR2 YSYEKL. Trimming stripped 2 bases from V and 0 bases from J, with 15 bases between. CDR3: CASSQRGGEFSTDTQYF. The CDR3 nucleotides read TGCGCCAGCAGCCAACGGGGAGGAGAGTTTAGCACAGATACGCAGTATTTT.

This chain links TRBV5-1 with TRBJ2-4; TRBD1 might be the D (5 bases). Germline lookup yields CDR1 SGHRS and CDR2 YFSETQ. The CDR3 extends over 15 amino acids. The germline V and J ends were trimmed by 3 bases and 3 bases, with 13 bases remaining between them. DNA of the CDR3: TGCGCCAGCAGCTCCGGTGGGCAGGGCAAAAACATTCAGTACTTC. This encodes CASSSGGQGKNIQYF.